This TCR beta chain derives from a study of cytomegalovirus exposure and HLA in healthy donors (dated by TCRdb to about 2017). Notes on the research overall: An earlier analysis of 587 of the donors reported approximately 290 Gb of sequence data and 117 million unique TCR beta sequences from approximately 180 million T cells. Typing coverage differed by locus: A, B, C, DRB1 and DQB1 were typed in about 629-640 donors, DQA1 in 522, DPA1 in approximately 610, and DPB1 in around 440. On average, roughly 200,000 unique TCR beta nucleotide sequences were sequenced per donor among several hundred genotyped donors of the cohort, with about 19% of those sequences being non-productive. A handful of DR-DQ haplotypes were handled as single units for association and clustering because linkage in the cohort was strong. The study profiled the T cell repertoires of hundreds of subjects by immunosequencing and related them to cytomegalovirus serostatus. The aim of the study was to test whether cataloging public T cell receptors could identify signatures of past pathogen exposure. Along with the roughly 710-subject first cohort, a separate validation cohort of about 110 different subjects was used. HLA typing covered class I and class II loci at four-digit resolution. Donor age, sex, ethnicity and CMV serostatus were compiled together with the repertoire data. An early release covering 550 to 700 HLA-typed donors comprised around 300 gigabases of sequencing data and roughly 85 million unique TCR sequences. Of the approximately 400 genotyped donors, roughly 80% were placed in the genetic ancestry cluster associated with self-reported Caucasian donors. To predict cytomegalovirus infection status, the study brought together high-throughput TCR immunosequencing, statistical association of individual TCRs with disease status, and machine learning. All discovery cohort repertoires had been generated using a single sequencing platform. To decide whether each TCR beta V gene segment behaved as functional or pseudogenic, an earlier analysis of several hundred of the donors relied on high-throughput TCR beta sequencing. Rather than using new phenotypic data, the later analysis identified candidate immune exposures from TCR beta sequences and from how often those sequences occurred across donors. A later genetic analysis took genome-wide SNP genotypes for about 55% of the 666 donors and used that subset as a discovery cohort. To study patterns of TCR occurrence, a later analysis re-analyzed previously published TCR beta repertoires from several hundred donors and added high-resolution HLA genotyping.

The cohort consisted of 650 to 700 healthy bone marrow donors. At the time of sampling, every cohort member was nominally healthy, though immune exposures that went unrecorded were likely present. The donor tested CMV seropositive and was one of the 289 seropositive cohort members. A peripheral blood sample was provided by each donor, and peripheral blood mononuclear cells were used for TCR beta sequencing. The Qiagen DNeasy Blood Extraction Kit was used to extract genomic DNA from the blood cell samples. Broader findings and caveats from the paper: V-gene and J-gene trimming of TCR beta chains was associated with a missense DCLRE1C variant in a later genetic analysis, and the association was replicated in an independent cohort. Most TCR sequences were seen in very few donors, while some public TCRs were found in many individuals. Only TCR beta chains were sequenced in this cohort, and the absence of alpha or paired-chain data limited detectable features. The authors suggested that the approach could potentially be generalized to other disease states and immunological phenotypes. In both the original and validation cohorts, the classifier was reported to diagnose cytomegalovirus status with high specificity and sensitivity. In vitro tests confirmed that a few of the cytomegalovirus-associated TCR beta chains recognize cytomegalovirus antigens. Assigning TCR associations to individual alleles was difficult when HLA alleles, especially DR and DQ, strongly co-occurred. Because counts were too low, seventeen rarely observed V segments, including chromosome 9 orphons, were left out of the earlier analysis of 500 to 750 of the donors. In a later analysis, TCR association rates were found to vary across HLA loci, with the most associated TCRs seen for DRB1 alleles and the fewest for HLA-C alleles. A further reported finding was that TCR beta sequences accurately predicted the HLA-A and HLA-B alleles for most subjects in the first cohort. Linkage disequilibrium might explain the correlated functional status among segregating V segments, but an unknown experimental factor could not be excluded. Compared with the approximately 700-donor mean, donors in an Asian-associated ancestry cluster had fewer N-insertions in productive TCRs, according to a later genetic analysis. The sequencing pipeline was judged likely to have produced a cluster of highly shared sequence variants as a technical artifact. An earlier analysis of roughly 570 of the donors showed that most TCR beta V segments appeared in productive rearrangements either about 90% or about 30% of the time, which broadly matched IMGT annotations. In a later analysis, HLA-associated TCR beta chains showed more clonal expansion and lower generation probabilities than non-associated chains that were equally common. A later analysis reported that several top co-occurrence clusters appeared linked to parvovirus B19, influenza, CMV and Epstein-Barr virus. CMV serostatus was the only immune exposure information available for the cohort. Because HLA typing was missing for some donors at each locus, association tests included only the typed subset. Some IMGT-functional V segments, including TRBV6-2 and TRBV6-3, could not be told apart with the 87-base-pair reads, so those segments were excluded. A later analysis found that most CMV-associated TCR beta chains appeared HLA-restricted, with HLA associations seemingly driven largely by CMV exposure. The study gave a list of 150 to 200 TCR beta chains associated with cytomegalovirus. A later analysis associated 16,951 TCR beta sequences with specific HLA alleles at a false discovery rate of 0.05. Presence/absence analyses assumed roughly uniform sequencing depth across donors, an assumption that may not hold.

For CDR1 and CDR2, the germline V gene (reference sequence) lists GTSNPN and SVGIG. The CDR3 holds 15 amino acids from the cysteine to the phenylalanine. The retained sequence is limited to the CDR3, 45 bases, with the frame set at the first base. Trimming at the junction amounts to 3 bases on V and 5 bases on J, and the germline ends lie 19 bases apart. In the case of this clone: Its antigen remains undetermined. It has no much larger one-base neighbor in the sample; base qualities were not kept.

Libraries were made using the immunoSEQ multiplex PCR assay. For the multiplex PCR, a mixture combining 60 forward primers for TCR Vbeta segments and 13 reverse primers for TCR Jbeta segments was used. A multiplex PCR assay on genomic DNA amplified the CDR3 region of rearranged TCR beta genes. The Illumina HiSeq System was used to sequence the amplified TCR beta libraries as 87-base-pair reads. The source study handled its data this way. In a later analysis, approximately 74 million unique TCR beta chains were counted across the roughly 610 repertoires, and approximately 11 million of these chains were shared by at least two donors. Raw reads were error-corrected and collapsed into unique sequences by a nearest-neighbor algorithm in which closely related sequences were merged to remove PCR and sequencing errors. To assign V, D and J gene segments, CDR3 sequences were aligned to IMGT reference sequences. Each retained sequence needed at least a six-nucleotide match to both a V gene segment and a J gene segment. Rearrangements were classified as productive when the CDR3 lacked stop codons and remained in frame with V and J, and all other rearrangements were classified as non-productive. Following IMGT convention, CDR3 was defined as the stretch from the second conserved V-encoded cysteine up to the conserved J-encoded phenylalanine. The earlier analysis of about 500 of the donors excluded sequences that lacked an unambiguous match to a single V gene segment. An earlier analysis of several hundred of the donors called V segments functional above 56.7% productive rearrangements and segregating when the between-donor standard deviation exceeded 5%. To diagnose cytomegalovirus status from the catalog of TCR beta chain sequences, a statistical classification framework was built. A later analysis assigned V and J genes by comparing TCR nucleotide sequences with IMGT/GENE-DB human TR gene sequences. In a later analysis, CDR3 sequences and most-parsimonious VDJ recombination scenarios were assigned using the TCRdist pipeline. In a later analysis, each TCR beta chain was defined by its CDR3 amino acid sequence together with its V-gene family, and reads without a unique V-gene family were excluded. As a way to deal with suspected cross-contamination and a sequencing artifact, a later analysis dropped roughly 600 nucleotide sequences that were highly shared and had low generation probability. For each public chain, a later analysis derived a clonal expansion index from normalized ranks of inferred template counts within each repertoire. In a later analysis, generation probabilities were computed using a VDJ recombination model fitted to out-of-frame rearrangements, and the results were checked against IGoR. A later analysis scored TCR-TCR, TCR-HLA and TCR-CMV co-occurrence with hypergeometric tests, applying a repertoire-size bias correction to TCR pairs. To estimate false discovery rates, a later analysis permuted the HLA or CMV assignments 20 times. A later analysis grouped co-occurring TCRs with DBSCAN, adding TCRdist sequence similarity when clustering within HLA-allele-positive subsets. For co-occurrence clustering, repertoires with fewer than 30,000 or more than 120,000 public chains were excluded, along with four or five repertoires with anomalous nucleotide sharing. TCRdb took this table from immuneACCESS and kept in-frame rearrangements with V and J called. Such tables lack part of the clones; where checked against another copy, unresolved V genes explain under half of the gap, and the rest is unexplained. The D gene and trimming were derived from the DNA, and the V and J assignments and clone size from that table. The sample data list roughly 170,000 clones, and around 80% of these were observed just once. The top ten clonotypes cover approximately 1.3% of the sample.

This TCR was recovered from a woman aged 25 to 45 in good health and CMV-seropositive. Sequenced material: PBMCs. The chain is made from TRBV30 and TRBJ1-2, and the D gene may be TRBD1, 6 bases matching. This receptor has the CDR3 CAWSQGWPTTYGYTF. The DNA sequence follows: TGTGCCTGGAGCCAGGGGTGGCCAACGACATATGGCTACACCTTC.